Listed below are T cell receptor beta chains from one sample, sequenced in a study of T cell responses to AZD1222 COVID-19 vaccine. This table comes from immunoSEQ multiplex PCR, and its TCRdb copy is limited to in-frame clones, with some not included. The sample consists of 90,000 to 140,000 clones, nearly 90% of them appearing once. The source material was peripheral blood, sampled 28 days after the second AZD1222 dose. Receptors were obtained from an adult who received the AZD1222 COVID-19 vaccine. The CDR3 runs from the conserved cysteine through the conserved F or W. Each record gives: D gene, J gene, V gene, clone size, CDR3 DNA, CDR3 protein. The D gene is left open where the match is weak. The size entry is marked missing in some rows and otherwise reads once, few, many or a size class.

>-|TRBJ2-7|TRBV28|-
TGTGCCGGTAGTAGGGACGGGTACGAGCAGTACTTC
CAGSRDGYEQYF
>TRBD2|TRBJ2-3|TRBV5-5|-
TGTGCCAGCAGATTGACTAGCGGGAGGGTAGATACGCAGTATTTT
CASRLTSGRVDTQYF
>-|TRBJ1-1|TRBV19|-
TGTGCCAGTAGGTTCACGGGGAAGAACACTGAAGCTTTCTTT
CASRFTGKNTEAFF
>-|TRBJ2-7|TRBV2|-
TGTGCCAGCATTAATTACAGGGACGAGCAGTACTTC
CASINYRDEQYF
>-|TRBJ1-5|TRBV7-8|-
TGTGCCAGCAGCCGGCCTCAGGGGAGCAATCAGCCCCAGCATTTT
CASSRPQGSNQPQHF
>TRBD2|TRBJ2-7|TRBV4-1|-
TGCGCCAGCAGCCACTTTACCGGGACTAGCGGGAGGAGGGAGCAGTACTTC
CASSHFTGTSGRREQYF
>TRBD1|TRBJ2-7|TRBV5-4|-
TGTGCCAGCAGCACTACAGGGGGCAGGTACGAGCAGTACTTC
CASSTTGGRYEQYF
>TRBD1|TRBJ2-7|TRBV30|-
TGTGCCTGGAGCTCGGGACAGGGCTACGAGCAGTACTTC
CAWSSGQGYEQYF
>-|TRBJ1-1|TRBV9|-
TGTGCCAGCAGCGTTACAGGGTGGGGGACTGAAGCTTTCTTT
CASSVTGWGTEAFF
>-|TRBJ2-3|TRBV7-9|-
TGTGCCAGCAGCGACCACTCAACAGATACGCAGTATTTT
CASSDHSTDTQYF
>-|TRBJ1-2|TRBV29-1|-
TGCAGCGTTGAAGACAGCAGGGAGGACTATGGCTACACCTTC
CSVEDSREDYGYTF
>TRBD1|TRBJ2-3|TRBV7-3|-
TGTGCCAGCAGCTTAAGGAGCCTGCCGGGACAGGAGAGAGATACGCAGTATTTT
CASSLRSLPGQERDTQYF
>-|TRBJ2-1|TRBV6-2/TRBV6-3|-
TGTGCCAGCAGTTACTCGGGACTTAACAATGAGCAGTTCTTC
CASSYSGLNNEQFF
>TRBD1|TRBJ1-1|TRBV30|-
TGTGCCTGGCGAAAGGGCGCAGGGGGAGCTTTCTTT
CAWRKGAGGAFF
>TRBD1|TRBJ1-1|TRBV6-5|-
TGTGCCAGCAGTCCAGTCGACAGGGGCATTGAAGCTTTCTTT
CASSPVDRGIEAFF
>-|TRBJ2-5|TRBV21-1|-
TGTGCCAGCAGCCCAGCGGGAGAGACCCAGTACTTC
CASSPAGETQYF
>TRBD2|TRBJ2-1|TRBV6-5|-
TGTGCCAGCAGGCATGGGACTAGCGGATACAATGAGCAGTTCTTC
CASRHGTSGYNEQFF
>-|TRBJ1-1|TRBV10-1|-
TGCGCCAGCAGTGAGTCGATGGTCGGGGCTGAAGCTTTCTTT
CASSESMVGAEAFF
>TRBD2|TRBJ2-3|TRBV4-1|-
TGCGCCAGCAGCCACCCCAGGACTAGCGGGAGGGCAGGAGATACGCAGTATTTT
CASSHPRTSGRAGDTQYF
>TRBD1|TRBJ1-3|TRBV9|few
TGTGCCAGCAGCGGACAGGGCAAAACTGGAAACACCATATATTTT
CASSGQGKTGNTIYF
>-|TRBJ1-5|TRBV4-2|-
TGTGCCAGCAGCCAAGATCGGGGGACGGAGGGAAGGCCCCAGCATTTT
CASSQDRGTEGRPQHF
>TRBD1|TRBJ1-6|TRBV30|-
TGTGCCTGTACGACGCAACAGGGGAGTAAGTCACCCCTCCACTTT
CACTTQQGSKSPLHF
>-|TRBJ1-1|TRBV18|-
TGTGCCAGCTTGGCGGGCAGGCAGGAGAACACTGAAGCTTTCTTT
CASLAGRQENTEAFF
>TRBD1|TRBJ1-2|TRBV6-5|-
TGTGCCAGCAGGAACGGGGACAGATCCTATGGCTACACCTTC
CASRNGDRSYGYTF
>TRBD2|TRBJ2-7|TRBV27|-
TGTGCCAGCAGTTTGACGGCTAGCGGGTCCTACGAGCAGTACTTC
CASSLTASGSYEQYF
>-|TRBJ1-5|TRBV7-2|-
TGTGCCAGCAGCACATGGGCAGGGGATCAGCCCCAGCATTTT
CASSTWAGDQPQHF
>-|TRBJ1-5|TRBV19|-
TGTGCCAGTAGCGTGGGGGTCGGGGCCCAGCATTTT
CASSVGVGAQHF
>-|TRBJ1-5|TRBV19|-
TGTGCCAGTAGTTCCCCTCGGACACTACAGTGGCCCCAGCATTTT
CASSSPRTLQWPQHF